This T cell receptor (beta chain) was profiled in a study of regulatory T cells in long-lasting Graves disease. Findings and limits, study-wide: It is possible that accuracy was reduced by the small size of the sample.

This clonotype has a count of ten or more. Its antigen remains unknown. TCR beta libraries were built with iRepertoire HTBI primers and Arm-PCR of CDR3 regions. TCRdb recomputed calls from the multiplex PCR reads with MiXCR, one row per CDR3 protein. The sample holds 530,000 or so distinct CDR3 sequences, roughly 13% seen once. Germline assignment: CDR1 MDHEN and CDR2 SYDVKM. V lost 5 bases to trimming and J lost 2 bases, with 6 bases between them. The CDR3 sequence is 12 residues long. The time point denotes: newly diagnosed GD, antithyroid drugs for less than 3 months. The TCR library was made from RNA extracted from PBMCs. These same records also appear under a second study, on T cells in Graves' hyperthyroidism and ophthalmopathy. As that report states: The model predicted ophthalmopathy a median roughly six months before onset.

The source was peripheral blood mononuclear cells (PBMCs), collected at new diagnosis, from a patient treated with antithyroid drugs. The sequence derives from a man aged 25-45 years with Graves disease. This chain uses TRBV28 with TRBJ1-2, with a weak D call TRBD1 (5 bases). The CDR3 is CASSPGNYGYTF. The CDR3 DNA follows: TGTGCCAGCAGTCCAGGGAACTATGGCTACACCTTC.